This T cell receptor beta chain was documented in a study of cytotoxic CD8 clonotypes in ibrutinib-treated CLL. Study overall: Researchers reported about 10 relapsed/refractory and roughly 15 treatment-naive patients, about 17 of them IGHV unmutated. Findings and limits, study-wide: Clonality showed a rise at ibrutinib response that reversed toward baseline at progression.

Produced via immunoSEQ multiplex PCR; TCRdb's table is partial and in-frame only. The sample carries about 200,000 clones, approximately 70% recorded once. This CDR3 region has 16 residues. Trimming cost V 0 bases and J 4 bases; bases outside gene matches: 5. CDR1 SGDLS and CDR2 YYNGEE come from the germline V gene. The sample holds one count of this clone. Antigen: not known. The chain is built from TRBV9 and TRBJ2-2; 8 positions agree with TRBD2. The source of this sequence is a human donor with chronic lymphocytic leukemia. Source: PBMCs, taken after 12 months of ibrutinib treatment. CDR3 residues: CASSVESGGPTGELFF. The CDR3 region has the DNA TGTGCCAGCAGCGTAGAGTCGGGGGGGCCCACCGGGGAGCTGTTTTTT. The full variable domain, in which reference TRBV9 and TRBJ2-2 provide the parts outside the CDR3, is DSGVTQTPKHLITATGQRVTLRCSPRSGDLSVYWYQQSLDQGLQFLIQYYNGEERAKGNILERFSAQQFPDLHSELNLSSLELGDSALYFCASSVESGGPTGELFFGEGSRLTVL.